The T cell receptor (beta chain) under discussion was sequenced for a study of blood T cell repertoires in COVID-19. Repertoires were generated with immunoSEQ multiplex PCR, while TCRdb's copy carries only in-frame clones and drops some. The table records tens of thousands of clones, 70% to 85% of them present only once. This CDR3 contains 15 residues. V shed 3 bases and J shed 2 bases, with 15 bases lying between them. Per germline, CDR1 DFQATT and CDR2 SNEGSKA (reference sequence). Material: peripheral blood. The source is a man in his 70s with acute or convalescent COVID-19. V is TRBV20-1 and J is TRBJ2-3, with D perhaps given as TRBD1 or TRBD2 (6 bases each). The CDR3 coding sequence is TGCAGTGCTAGTGGAGGGGGACGGAACACAGATACGCAGTATTTT. This gives the protein CSASGGGRNTDTQYF.